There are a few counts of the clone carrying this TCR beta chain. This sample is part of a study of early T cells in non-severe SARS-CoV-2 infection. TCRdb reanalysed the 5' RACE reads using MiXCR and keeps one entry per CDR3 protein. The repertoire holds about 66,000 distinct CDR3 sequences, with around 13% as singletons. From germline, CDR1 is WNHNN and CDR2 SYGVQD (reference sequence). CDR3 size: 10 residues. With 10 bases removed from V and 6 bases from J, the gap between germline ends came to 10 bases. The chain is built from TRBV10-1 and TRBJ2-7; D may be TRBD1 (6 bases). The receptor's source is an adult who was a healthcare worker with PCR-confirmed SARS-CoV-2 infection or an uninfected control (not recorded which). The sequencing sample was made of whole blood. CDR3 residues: CAKQGSEQYF. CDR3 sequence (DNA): TGCGCCAAACAGGGATCCGAGCAGTACTTC.